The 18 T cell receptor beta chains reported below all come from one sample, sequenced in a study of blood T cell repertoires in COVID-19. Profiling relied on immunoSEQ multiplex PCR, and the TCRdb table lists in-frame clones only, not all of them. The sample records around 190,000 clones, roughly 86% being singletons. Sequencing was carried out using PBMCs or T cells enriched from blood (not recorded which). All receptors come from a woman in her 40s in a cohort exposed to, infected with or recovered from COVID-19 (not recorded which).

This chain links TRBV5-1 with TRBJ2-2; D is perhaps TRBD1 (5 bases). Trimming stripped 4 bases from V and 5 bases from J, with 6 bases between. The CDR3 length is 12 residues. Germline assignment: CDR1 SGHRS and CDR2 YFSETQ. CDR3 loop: CASSPGTGELFF. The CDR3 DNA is TGCGCCAGCAGCCCAGGGACCGGGGAGCTGTTTTTT.

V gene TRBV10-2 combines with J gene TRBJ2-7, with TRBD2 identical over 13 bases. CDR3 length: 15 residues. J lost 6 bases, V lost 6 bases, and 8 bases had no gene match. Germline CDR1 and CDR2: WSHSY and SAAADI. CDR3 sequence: CASRVGTSGVREQYF. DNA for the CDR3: TGCGCCAGCAGAGTAGGGACTAGCGGGGTGCGCGAGCAGTACTTC.

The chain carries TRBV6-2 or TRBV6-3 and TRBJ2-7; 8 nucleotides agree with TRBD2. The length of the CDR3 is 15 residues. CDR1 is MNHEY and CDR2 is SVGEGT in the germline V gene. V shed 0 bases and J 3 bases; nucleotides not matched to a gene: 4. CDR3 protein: CASSYSRGGNYEQYF. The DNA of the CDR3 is TGTGCCAGCAGTTACTCGCGCGGGGGGAACTACGAGCAGTACTTC.

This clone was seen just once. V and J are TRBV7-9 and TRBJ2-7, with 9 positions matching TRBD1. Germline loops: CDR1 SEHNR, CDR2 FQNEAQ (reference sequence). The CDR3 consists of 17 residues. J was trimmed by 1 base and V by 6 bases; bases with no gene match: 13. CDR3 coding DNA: TGTGCCAGCAGTCCCTTTGGGACAGGGATTAAGTCCTACGAGCAGTACTTC. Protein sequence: CASSPFGTGIKSYEQYF.

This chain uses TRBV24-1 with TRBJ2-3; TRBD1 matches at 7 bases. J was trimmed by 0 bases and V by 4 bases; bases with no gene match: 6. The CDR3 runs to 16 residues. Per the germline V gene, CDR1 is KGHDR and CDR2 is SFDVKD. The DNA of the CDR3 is TGTGCCACCAGTGAGCGGACAGGCCTAAGCACAGATACGCAGTATTTT. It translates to CATSERTGLSTDTQYF.

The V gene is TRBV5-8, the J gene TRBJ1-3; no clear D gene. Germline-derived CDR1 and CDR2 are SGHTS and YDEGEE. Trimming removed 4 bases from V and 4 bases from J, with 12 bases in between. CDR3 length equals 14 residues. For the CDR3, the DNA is TGTGCCAGCAGCCACCTCCCAGGAGGAAACACCATATATTTT. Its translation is CASSHLPGGNTIYF.

The CDR3 region has the DNA TGTGCCAGCAGCTTAGCGCTGTTTAGCGGCGTTGAGACCAAAAACATTCAGTACTTC. Protein product: CASSLALFSGVETKNIQYF. The chain employs TRBV7-2 and TRBJ2-4; D is possibly TRBD2 (6 bases). Trimming removed 0 bases at V and 2 bases at J, with 20 bases between. Germline V gives CDR1 SGHTA, CDR2 FQGNSA. The CDR3 extends over 19 amino acids.

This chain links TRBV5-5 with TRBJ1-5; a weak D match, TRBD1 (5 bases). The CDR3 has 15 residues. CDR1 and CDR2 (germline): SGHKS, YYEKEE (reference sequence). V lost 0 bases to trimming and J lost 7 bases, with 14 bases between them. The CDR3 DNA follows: TGTGCCAGCAGCTTGGCGCAGGGAGGTGGACAGCCCCAGCATTTT. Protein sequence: CASSLAQGGGQPQHF.

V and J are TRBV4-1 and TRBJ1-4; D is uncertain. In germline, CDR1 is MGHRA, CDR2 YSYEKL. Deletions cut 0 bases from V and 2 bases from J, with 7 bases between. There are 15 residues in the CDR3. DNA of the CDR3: TGCGCCAGCAGCCAAGATTGGCCGACTAATGAAAAACTGTTTTTT. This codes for CASSQDWPTNEKLFF.

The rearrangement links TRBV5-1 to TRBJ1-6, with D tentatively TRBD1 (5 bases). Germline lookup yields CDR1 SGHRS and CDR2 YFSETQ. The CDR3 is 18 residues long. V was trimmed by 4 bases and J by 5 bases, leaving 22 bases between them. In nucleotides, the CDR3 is TGCGCCAGCAGCGGGCTACATGGTCAGGGTCGTGATAATTCACCCCTCCACTTT. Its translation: CASSGLHGQGRDNSPLHF.

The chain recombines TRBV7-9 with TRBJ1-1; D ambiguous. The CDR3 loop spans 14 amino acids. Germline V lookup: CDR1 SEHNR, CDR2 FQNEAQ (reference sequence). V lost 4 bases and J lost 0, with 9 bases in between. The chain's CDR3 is CASSSRHLNTEAFF. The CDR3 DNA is TGTGCCAGCAGCTCCCGACACTTGAACACTGAAGCTTTCTTT.

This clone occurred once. The CDR3 DNA sequence: TGTGCCAGCGGCATTCGGGTTATGAACACTGAAGCTTTCTTT. Translated, it gives CASGIRVMNTEAFF. The rearrangement uses TRBV6-5 and TRBJ1-1; D gene uncertain. Germline CDR1 MNHEY, CDR2 SVGAGI. Trimming pared 8 bases from V and 0 bases from J, leaving 13 bases between. The CDR3 has 14 amino acids.

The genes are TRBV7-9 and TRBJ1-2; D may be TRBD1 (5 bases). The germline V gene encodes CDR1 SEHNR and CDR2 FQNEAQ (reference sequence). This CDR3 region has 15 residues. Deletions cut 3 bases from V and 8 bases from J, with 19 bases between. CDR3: CASSFFRDSMFGYTF. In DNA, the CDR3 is TGTGCCAGCAGCTTTTTCAGGGATAGTATGTTCGGCTACACCTTC.

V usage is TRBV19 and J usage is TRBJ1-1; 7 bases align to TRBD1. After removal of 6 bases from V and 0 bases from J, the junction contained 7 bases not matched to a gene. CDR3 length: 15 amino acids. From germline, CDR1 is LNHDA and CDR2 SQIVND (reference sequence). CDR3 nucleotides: TGTGCCAGTAGAAGGGACAGTCAGCTGAACACTGAAGCTTTCTTT. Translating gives CASRRDSQLNTEAFF.

CDR3 region: CASSVDGGGGSTEAFF. The DNA for the CDR3 is TGTGCCAGCAGCGTAGACGGTGGAGGAGGAAGCACTGAAGCTTTCTTT. The rearrangement joins TRBV9 to TRBJ1-1; D uncertain. CDR3 length: 16 amino acids. The germline V and J ends were trimmed by 0 bases and 4 bases, with 16 bases remaining between them. CDR1 and CDR2 from the germline V gene are SGDLS and YYNGEE.

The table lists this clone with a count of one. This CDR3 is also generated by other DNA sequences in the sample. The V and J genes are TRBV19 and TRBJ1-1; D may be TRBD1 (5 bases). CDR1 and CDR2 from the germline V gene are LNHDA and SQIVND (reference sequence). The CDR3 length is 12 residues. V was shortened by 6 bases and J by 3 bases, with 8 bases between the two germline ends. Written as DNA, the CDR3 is TGTGCCAGTAGATGGGGGGACACTGAAGCTTTCTTT. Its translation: CASRWGDTEAFF.

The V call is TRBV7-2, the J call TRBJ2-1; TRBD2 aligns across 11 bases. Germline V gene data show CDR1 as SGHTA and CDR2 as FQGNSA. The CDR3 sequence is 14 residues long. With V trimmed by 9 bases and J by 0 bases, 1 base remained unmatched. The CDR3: CASSGRGSYNEQFF. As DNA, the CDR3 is TGTGCCAGTAGCGGGAGGGGCTCCTACAATGAGCAGTTCTTC.

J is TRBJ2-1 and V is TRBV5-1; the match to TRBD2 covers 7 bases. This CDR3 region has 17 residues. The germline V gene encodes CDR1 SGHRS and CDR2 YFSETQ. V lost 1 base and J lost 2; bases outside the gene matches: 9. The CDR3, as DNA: TGCGCCAGCAGCTTGACTAGCGTCCCTACCACCTACAATGAGCAGTTCTTC. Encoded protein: CASSLTSVPTTYNEQFF.